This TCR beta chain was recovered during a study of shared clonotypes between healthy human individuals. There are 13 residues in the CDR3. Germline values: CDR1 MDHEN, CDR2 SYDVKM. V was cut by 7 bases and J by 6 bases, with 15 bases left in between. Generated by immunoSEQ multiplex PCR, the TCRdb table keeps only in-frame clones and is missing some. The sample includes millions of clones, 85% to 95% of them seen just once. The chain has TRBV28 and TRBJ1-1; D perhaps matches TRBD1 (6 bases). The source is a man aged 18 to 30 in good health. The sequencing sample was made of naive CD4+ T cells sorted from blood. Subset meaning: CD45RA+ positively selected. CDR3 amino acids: CASIPGVISEAFF. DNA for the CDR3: TGTGCCAGCATCCCAGGGGTAATTTCTGAAGCTTTCTTT. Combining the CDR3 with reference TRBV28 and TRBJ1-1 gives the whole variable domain DVKVTQSSRYLVKRTGEKVFLECVQDMDHENMFWYRQDPGLGLRLIYFSYDVKMKEKGDIPEGYSVSREKKERFSLILESASTNQTSMYLCASIPGVISEAFFGQGTRLTVV.